Listed below are T cell receptor beta chains from one sample, sequenced in a study of T cell responses to AZD1222 COVID-19 vaccine. Only in-frame clones appear in the TCRdb table, and some are missing; sequencing was by immunoSEQ multiplex PCR. The sample has some 130,000 clones; approximately 85% are singletons. The sequenced sample was peripheral blood, obtained 28 days after the second dose of the MenACWY control vaccine. The receptors shown here come from an adult who received the MenACWY meningococcal vaccine as a control. Both conserved end residues are part of each CDR3. Fields, in order: CDR3 length, V gene, CDR3 protein.

>14|TRBV6-5
CASRDGQGVYGYTF
>14|TRBV19
CASRGTGGDSPLHF
>13|TRBV6-5
CASTLTGATEAFF
>17|TRBV5-1
CASSLWVDPTSNTEAFF
>14|TRBV19
CASSTYGESYEQYF
>14|TRBV7-2
CASSFDRGRTEAFF
>16|TRBV14
CASQDQGGRRNTEAFF
>13|TRBV6-5
CASMRQGTYEQYF
>14|TRBV11-2
CASSLWGGNQPQHF
>13|TRBV12-2
CASRLGAQETQYF
>14|TRBV25-1
CASTRGASLHEAFF
>16|TRBV28
CASSPPEGQGNTEAFF
>13|TRBV3-1/TRBV3-2
CASSQLENTEAFF
>17|TRBV7-9
CASRTNLRPANTGELFF
>17|TRBV7-9
CASTEALSDRGKTEAFF
>16|TRBV24-1
CATSATRTGANYGYTF
>12|TRBV24-1
CATNRGEETQYF
>11|TRBV11-2
CASSAPDTQYF
>13|TRBV12-5
CASGSQAGTEAFF
>11|TRBV20-1
CSAVSGEKLFF
>17|TRBV19
CASSIGPMLYSNQPQHF
>15|TRBV7-9
CASSLAGDGNQPQHF
>14|TRBV5-1
CASSSEVSNTEAFF
>16|TRBV3-1/TRBV3-2
CASSQELAGATGELFF
>18|TRBV6-2/TRBV6-3
CASSPVFSPGHWNTEAFF
>13|TRBV19
CASSIDLNQPQHF
>16|TRBV18
CASSPKSGNVNTEAFF
>17|TRBV19
CASSKRTSGGGTGELFF
>12|TRBV11-3
CASSAGDTEAFF
>18|TRBV4-1
CASSQGDLAGGSPDTQYF
>14|TRBV6-4
CATRLTGKDSPLHF
>16|TRBV6-2/TRBV6-3
CASSYGIGTGGFEQYF
>15|TRBV18
CASSGGPGSDYGYTF
>16|TRBV30
CALRHYLAGVANEQFF
>12|TRBV3-1/TRBV3-2
CASSQGVGELFF
>17|TRBV19
CASSISRTGNFIGSQHF
>13|TRBV3-1/TRBV3-2
CASSRSGTSEAFF
>13|TRBV14
CASSQDEGWGYTF
>14|TRBV11-2
CASSPHTSKETQYF
>13|TRBV6-2/TRBV6-3
CASSYYSTETQYF
>14|TRBV5-1
CASSLRSGETEAFF
>14|TRBV7-8
CASSKSGGAARQFF
>15|TRBV6-1
CASSEAFGTPYGYTF
>12|TRBV16
CASSDDRQPQHF
>13|TRBV6-5
CASSYGAGYGYTF
>14|TRBV19
CASSTGTGNTEAFF
>13|TRBV18
CASSPQSGRQAFF
>16|TRBV7-3
CASSRIRGASYNEQFF
>16|TRBV6-1
CASSGGIGQGAGGYTF
>15|TRBV4-2
CASSQDLAGDNEQFF
>17|TRBV7-9
CASSLRGGTSGKNIQYF
>14|TRBV28
CASSLGGANQPQHF